Described below is a single TCR beta chain sequence and its context. Antigen specificity is unknown. Assay execution proceeded at the deep level. Around 30,000 T cell genomes, or roughly 200 ng DNA, went into the sorted-subset replicate PCRs. Clones were read by immunoSEQ multiplex PCR, and TCRdb kept only the in-frame ones, dropping some. In the table there are around 650,000 clones, about 96% of which are singletons. The V gene's germline CDR1 is SQVTM and CDR2 ANQGSEA. The CDR3 is 14 amino acids. After removal of 5 bases from V and 7 bases from J, the junction contained 10 bases not matched to a gene. CD45RO-negative, CCR7-selected cells formed the naive CD8 fraction, which excluded terminally differentiated effector memory CD45RA+ cells. The sample is drawn from a study of shared clonotypes between healthy human individuals. General study points: There were few donors, and this limited the genetic and exposure-history diversity represented. On the whole, naive subsets had larger estimated richness than memory subsets had.

Sequenced sample: naive CD8+ T cells sorted from blood. This TCR derives from a woman aged 30 to 39 in good health. The V gene is TRBV29-1, the J gene TRBJ1-2, with 10 bases identical to TRBD1. The DNA of the CDR3 is TGCAGCGTTCGACCGACAGGGGGCGTCTTTGGCTACACCTTC. Translation: CSVRPTGGVFGYTF.